Described below is a single TCR beta chain sequence and its context. The sample belongs to a study of cytomegalovirus exposure and HLA in healthy donors. Germline lookup yields CDR1 LNHDA and CDR2 SQIVND (reference sequence). The CDR3 loop spans 13 amino acids. V lost 0 bases and J 5 bases, leaving 7 bases between the germline ends. The donors (healthy individuals) were bone marrow donors. 60 Vbeta and 13 Jbeta primers were used in PCR. TCRdb's copy holds only in-frame clones and misses some; the assay was immunoSEQ multiplex PCR. Its listing shows 130,000 or so clones. Sequences were obtained from PBMCs. The TCR sequence derives from a woman in her late teens or twenties in good health and CMV-seronegative. This chain connects TRBV19 to TRBJ1-2; D gene unclear. The CDR3 here is CASSIDGGYGYTF. The CDR3 DNA follows: TGTGCCAGTAGTATAGATGGCGGGTATGGCTACACCTTC. The whole variable domain, filled in from reference TRBV19 and TRBJ1-2, reads DGGITQSPKYLFRKEGQNVTLSCEQNLNHDAMYWYRQDPGQGLRLIYYSQIVNDFQKGDIAEGYSVSREKKESFPLTVTSAQKNPTAFYLCASSIDGGYGYTFGSGTRLTVV.